This entry lists 9 T cell receptor beta chains sequenced from one sample in a study of beta chain features in type 1 diabetes. The authors reverse transcribed all of the isolated RNA, so sequencing captured expressed TCRB transcripts. This table comes from immunoSEQ multiplex PCR, and its TCRdb copy is limited to in-frame clones, with some not included. The sample has roughly 140,000 clones, 6.9% seen once. The specimen was central memory CD4+ T cells from blood. Every receptor here comes from a woman between 25 and 40 years old in good health.

The rearrangement uses TRBV6-6 and TRBJ2-2; possibly TRBD1 for D (6 bases). Trimming left V 3 bases short and J 4 bases short, with 12 bases between. The length of the CDR3 is 15 residues. Germline CDR1 is MNHNY and CDR2 is SVGAGI (reference sequence). CDR3 sequence (DNA): TGTGCCAGCAGTTATGAAAGGGGGAGCACCGGGGAGCTGTTTTTT. Amino acids: CASSYERGSTGELFF.

This clone turned up a few times. The chain uses TRBV7-2 and TRBJ2-2; D is ambiguous. V lost 5 bases, J lost 2 bases, and 18 bases lay in between. In germline, CDR1 is SGHTA, CDR2 FQGNSA. The CDR3 contains 17 residues. The chain's CDR3 is CASSPRIRGENTGELFF. CDR3 DNA sequence: TGTGCCAGCAGCCCCCGAATTAGAGGAGAAAACACCGGGGAGCTGTTTTTT.

This clone was recorded only once. The rearrangement joins TRBV7-8 to TRBJ2-1, with D tentatively TRBD2 (6 bases). The germline CDR1 and CDR2 sequences are SGHVS and FQNEAQ. V was clipped by 5 bases and J by 8 bases, with 13 bases between them. CDR3 length: 13 residues. CDR3 DNA: TGTGCCAGCAGCGCAAGCGGAGGGGATGAGCAGTTCTTC. As protein: CASSASGGDEQFF.

This clone was seen repeatedly, ten times or more. V and J are TRBV19 and TRBJ2-1; 9 bases align to TRBD2. The junction had 9 bases not matched to a gene; V was cut back by 4 bases and J by 8 bases. This CDR3 spans 15 amino acids. Germline V CDR1 and CDR2: LNHDA, SQIVND (reference sequence). CDR3 nucleotides: TGTGCCAGTAGTAAGGTGGCTAGCGGGATGGATGAGCAGTTCTTC. It encodes CASSKVASGMDEQFF.

This sequence joins TRBV7-9 and TRBJ2-5; 9 bases agree with TRBD2. The V gene end was trimmed by 6 bases and the J gene end by 6 bases; junction bases not matched to a gene: 14. The germline gives CDR1 SEHNR, CDR2 FQNEAQ (reference sequence). There are 16 residues in the CDR3. CDR3 in DNA: TGTGCCAGCAGGGAGGGAGCTAGCGGGATGGTAAAGACCCAGTACTTC. Protein product: CASREGASGMVKTQYF.

This clone was seen a few times. This CDR3 reads CAISESGTGGAQPQHF. The DNA of the CDR3 is TGTGCCATCAGTGAGTCTGGGACAGGGGGTGCTCAGCCCCAGCATTTT. The chain links TRBV10-3 to TRBJ1-5; TRBD1 matches at 11 bases. Germline V CDR1 and CDR2: ENHRY, SYGVKD. V was clipped by 0 bases and J by 6 bases; unmatched bases: 4. The CDR3 totals 16 residues.

The rearrangement joins TRBV6-5 to TRBJ2-7, with TRBD1 identical over 8 bases. This CDR3 has 15 residues. Germline loops: CDR1 MNHEY, CDR2 SVGAGI. The V segment lost 2 bases and the J segment 5 bases; nucleotides outside the gene matches: 8. This chain's CDR3 is CASSYDRGKDHEQYF. The DNA for the CDR3 is TGTGCCAGCAGTTACGACAGGGGCAAAGACCACGAGCAGTACTTC.

This chain connects TRBV5-1 to TRBJ1-4; the match to TRBD1 covers 7 bases. CDR3 length: 14 amino acids. The germline CDR1 and CDR2 sequences are SGHRS and YFSETQ. J was trimmed by 8 bases and V by 2 bases; bases with no gene match: 6. CDR3 sequence: CASSFDRVEEKLFF. CDR3 nucleotides: TGCGCCAGCAGCTTCGACAGGGTTGAAGAAAAACTGTTTTTT.

There are a few counts of this clone. The chain is built from TRBV2 and TRBJ2-7; D perhaps matches TRBD1 (6 bases). The V gene lost 5 bases and the J gene lost 3 bases, with 14 bases spanning the gap. CDR3 size: 14 residues. CDR1 SNHLY and CDR2 FYNNEI come from the germline V gene. CDR3 sequence reads: CASSQGSLLYEQYF. Here the CDR3 DNA reads TGTGCCAGCAGTCAGGGGTCTTTACTCTACGAGCAGTACTTC.